This T cell receptor beta chain originates from a study of CD8+ T cells in alopecia areata. Broader study findings: Mouse data revealed clearer TCR sharing than patient data did, a gap possibly tied to HLA. Significant decreases in scalp clonality and expanded CD8+ clones followed tofacitinib treatment.

Treatment in this sample: oral pan-JAK inhibitor, 5-10 mg twice daily. Sorted populations comprised CD4+ and CD8+ T cells obtained from PBMCs. This clone has only a few counts. Its antigen remains unknown. J lost 1 base, V lost 5 bases, and 8 bases had no gene match. Germline V lookup: CDR1 SGHAT, CDR2 FQNNGV. The CDR3 has 16 amino acids. Reverse transcribed after extraction, RNA yielded cDNA as the sequencing template. Clones were read by immunoSEQ multiplex PCR, and TCRdb kept only the in-frame ones, dropping some. The sample has 200,000 to 250,000 clones; more than 30% are singletons. The V and J genes are TRBV11-2 and TRBJ2-3, with TRBD1 identical over 8 bases. The TCR was taken from a human donor with alopecia areata. Sequencing used CD4+ T cells sorted from blood, obtained around week 30, from a patient treated with tofacitinib. CDR3 coding DNA: TGTGCCAGCAGCCCGACAGGGGCCTCGGGCACAGATACGCAGTATTTT. It yields the protein CASSPTGASGTDTQYF.